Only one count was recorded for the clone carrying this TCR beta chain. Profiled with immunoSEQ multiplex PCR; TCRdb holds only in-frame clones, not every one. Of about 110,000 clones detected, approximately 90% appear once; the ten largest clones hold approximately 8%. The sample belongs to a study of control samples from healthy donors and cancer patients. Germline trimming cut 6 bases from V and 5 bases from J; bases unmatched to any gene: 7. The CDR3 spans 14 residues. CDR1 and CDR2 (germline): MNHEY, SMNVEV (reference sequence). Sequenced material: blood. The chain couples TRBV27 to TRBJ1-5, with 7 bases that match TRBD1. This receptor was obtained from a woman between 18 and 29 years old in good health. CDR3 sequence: CASSLGQRHQPQHF. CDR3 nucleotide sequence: TGTGCCAGCAGCCTGGGACAGAGACATCAGCCCCAGCATTTT.